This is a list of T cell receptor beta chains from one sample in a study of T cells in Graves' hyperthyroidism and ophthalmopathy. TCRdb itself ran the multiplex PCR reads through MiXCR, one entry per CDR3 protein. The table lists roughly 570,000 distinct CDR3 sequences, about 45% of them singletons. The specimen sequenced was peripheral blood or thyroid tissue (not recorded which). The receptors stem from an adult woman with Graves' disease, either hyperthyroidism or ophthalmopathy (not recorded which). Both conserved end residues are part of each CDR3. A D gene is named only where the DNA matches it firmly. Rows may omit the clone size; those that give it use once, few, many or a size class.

CDR3nt: TGCGCCAGCAGACCCCAACTAGCGGGCAACACCGGGGAGCTGTTTTTT
CDR3aa: CASRPQLAGNTGELFF
d_gene: TRBD2
v_gene: TRBV5-1
abundance: many
j_gene: TRBJ2-2

CDR3nt: TGTGCCAGCAGCCATCCCCGGACAGTCGCTGGAAACACCATATATTTT
CDR3aa: CASSHPRTVAGNTIYF
d_gene: .
v_gene: TRBV25-1
abundance: .
j_gene: TRBJ1-3

CDR3nt: TGTGCCAGCAGCACCCGGACAGGGGCTAATGGTTCACCCCTCCACTTT
CDR3aa: CASSTRTGANGSPLHF
d_gene: TRBD1
v_gene: TRBV9
abundance: many
j_gene: TRBJ1-6

CDR3nt: TGTGCCATCAGGAAGGGGGCGGGAGAGACCCAGTACTTC
CDR3aa: CAIRKGAGETQYF
d_gene: TRBD1
v_gene: TRBV10-3
abundance: many
j_gene: TRBJ2-5

CDR3nt: TGCGCCAGCAGCTTGGGCCCGGGGACAGGGGGAAGCAATCAGCCCCAGCATTTT
CDR3aa: CASSLGPGTGGSNQPQHF
d_gene: TRBD1
v_gene: TRBV5-1
abundance: .
j_gene: TRBJ1-5

CDR3nt: TGTGCCATCAGTGACGGACAGGGGGCGACCCAGTACTTC
CDR3aa: CAISDGQGATQYF
d_gene: TRBD1
v_gene: TRBV10-3
abundance: .
j_gene: TRBJ2-5

CDR3nt: TGTGCCAGCAGCTTCGGGGGGACAGGAGATGAAAAACTGTTTTTT
CDR3aa: CASSFGGTGDEKLFF
d_gene: TRBD1
v_gene: TRBV11-2
abundance: many
j_gene: TRBJ1-4

CDR3nt: TGCAGTGCTAGAAGTTGGTTTGCGGGAGGGACCGGGGAGCTGTTTTTT
CDR3aa: CSARSWFAGGTGELFF
d_gene: TRBD2
v_gene: TRBV20-1
abundance: many
j_gene: TRBJ2-2

CDR3nt: TGCGCCAGCAGCTTGGCCGAGAACACCATATATTTT
CDR3aa: CASSLAENTIYF
d_gene: .
v_gene: TRBV5-1
abundance: .
j_gene: TRBJ1-3

CDR3nt: TGCGCCAGCAGCTCGTCAGGGGGGCGGTTCGAGCAGTACTTC
CDR3aa: CASSSSGGRFEQYF
d_gene: .
v_gene: TRBV5-1
abundance: many
j_gene: TRBJ2-7

CDR3nt: TGTGCCAGCAGTTTAGGGGCGGTTCAGCCCCAGCATTTT
CDR3aa: CASSLGAVQPQHF
d_gene: .
v_gene: TRBV2
abundance: many
j_gene: TRBJ1-5

CDR3nt: TGTGCCAGCAGCCCCCTTCGGGGTGCTACGATGGGCTACACCTTC
CDR3aa: CASSPLRGATMGYTF
d_gene: .
v_gene: TRBV12-3/TRBV12-4
abundance: once
j_gene: TRBJ1-2

CDR3nt: .
CDR3aa: CASSSSTSGTYEQYF
d_gene: .
v_gene: TRBV28
abundance: .
j_gene: TRBJ2-7

CDR3nt: TGTGCCACCCTCCCATTGGGGAATCAGCCCCAGCATTTT
CDR3aa: CATLPLGNQPQHF
d_gene: .
v_gene: TRBV10-3
abundance: .
j_gene: TRBJ1-5

CDR3nt: TGTGCCAGCAGGGAAGGCAGGCCGTCCTACGAGCAGTACTTC
CDR3aa: CASREGRPSYEQYF
d_gene: .
v_gene: TRBV7-2
abundance: many
j_gene: TRBJ2-7

CDR3nt: TGTGCCAGCAGCCAAGCCGCAACTAATGAAAAACTGTTTTTT
CDR3aa: CASSQAATNEKLFF
d_gene: .
v_gene: TRBV7-9
abundance: .
j_gene: TRBJ1-4

CDR3nt: TGTGCCAGCAGCGTAGGCGCCGTACCGGAGACCCAGTACTTC
CDR3aa: CASSVGAVPETQYF
d_gene: .
v_gene: TRBV9
abundance: many
j_gene: TRBJ2-5

CDR3nt: TGCAGCGGGAAGGGCCAGGGGCCCAGTCGAGGAAACACCATATATTTT
CDR3aa: CSGKGQGPSRGNTIYF
d_gene: .
v_gene: TRBV29-1
abundance: .
j_gene: TRBJ1-3

CDR3nt: TGTGCCAGCAGCTCAGTAGCGGCTATGAACACCGGGGAGCTGTTTTTT
CDR3aa: CASSSVAAMNTGELFF
d_gene: .
v_gene: TRBV7-3
abundance: many
j_gene: TRBJ2-2

CDR3nt: TGTGCCTGGACTCGGGACACCAACACTGAAGCTTTCTTT
CDR3aa: CAWTRDTNTEAFF
d_gene: .
v_gene: TRBV30
abundance: .
j_gene: TRBJ1-1

CDR3nt: TGTGCCAGCAGCGGAACCGCCGCCTACGAGCAGTACTTC
CDR3aa: CASSGTAAYEQYF
d_gene: .
v_gene: TRBV7-9
abundance: many
j_gene: TRBJ2-7

CDR3nt: TGTGCCAGCCGTATGGGTGGGGCCAACGTCCTGACTTTC
CDR3aa: CASRMGGANVLTF
d_gene: .
v_gene: TRBV25-1
abundance: .
j_gene: TRBJ2-6

CDR3nt: TGTGCCAGCAGCGACCAGGGGGCGCATGGTGGCTACACCTTC
CDR3aa: CASSDQGAHGGYTF
d_gene: TRBD1
v_gene: TRBV7-8
abundance: .
j_gene: TRBJ1-2

CDR3nt: TGTGCCATCAGTGTCGGGGAAAGGCGGTATCAGCCCCAGCATTTT
CDR3aa: CAISVGERRYQPQHF
d_gene: .
v_gene: TRBV6-4
abundance: .
j_gene: TRBJ1-5

CDR3nt: TGCAGCGTTGATCGGGGGCGGCCGCAGTATTTT
CDR3aa: CSVDRGRPQYF
d_gene: .
v_gene: TRBV29-1
abundance: many
j_gene: TRBJ2-3

CDR3nt: TGTGCCATCAGTGACCTAGCGGGAGATGGCGAGCAGTACTTC
CDR3aa: CAISDLAGDGEQYF
d_gene: TRBD2
v_gene: TRBV10-3
abundance: few
j_gene: TRBJ2-7

CDR3nt: TGCGCCAGCAGCTCGTACAGGGGTTACGGCGGGGAGCTGTTTTTT
CDR3aa: CASSSYRGYGGELFF
d_gene: TRBD1
v_gene: TRBV5-1
abundance: many
j_gene: TRBJ2-2

CDR3nt: TGTGCCACCAGCAGACCCTCGCGGGGAGAGACCCAGTACTTC
CDR3aa: CATSRPSRGETQYF
d_gene: .
v_gene: TRBV15
abundance: .
j_gene: TRBJ2-5

CDR3nt: TGCAGTTTAGTTCCACCGGTGAACACTGAAGCTTTCTTT
CDR3aa: CSLVPPVNTEAFF
d_gene: .
v_gene: TRBV29-1
abundance: .
j_gene: TRBJ1-1

CDR3nt: TGCAGTGCCAAAAAAGACAGGGGGAACTATGGCTACACCTTC
CDR3aa: CSAKKDRGNYGYTF
d_gene: TRBD1
v_gene: TRBV20-1
abundance: many
j_gene: TRBJ1-2

CDR3nt: TGCAGCGTTGCCCCCCAGGCGGGGCGCTGGGAGACCCAGTACTTC
CDR3aa: CSVAPQAGRWETQYF
d_gene: .
v_gene: TRBV29-1
abundance: few
j_gene: TRBJ2-5

CDR3nt: TGTGCCATCAGTGTAGGAGCGGGATACCAAGAGACCCAGTACTTC
CDR3aa: CAISVGAGYQETQYF
d_gene: TRBD2
v_gene: TRBV10-3
abundance: .
j_gene: TRBJ2-5

CDR3nt: TGTGCCTGGAGTCACAGGGGAATCAATCAGCCCCAGCATTTT
CDR3aa: CAWSHRGINQPQHF
d_gene: TRBD1
v_gene: TRBV30
abundance: few
j_gene: TRBJ1-5

CDR3nt: TGCGCCAGCAGCCTCCGACAGGCCTATAATTCACCCCTCCACTTT
CDR3aa: CASSLRQAYNSPLHF
d_gene: .
v_gene: TRBV4-1
abundance: many
j_gene: TRBJ1-6

CDR3nt: TGTGCCAGCAGCTGGGACAGACGGCCGAGCAATCAGCCCCAGCATTTT
CDR3aa: CASSWDRRPSNQPQHF
d_gene: TRBD1
v_gene: TRBV7-2
abundance: .
j_gene: TRBJ1-5

CDR3nt: TGCGCCAGCAGCAGCACAGGGTCGAACTCACCCCTCCACTTT
CDR3aa: CASSSTGSNSPLHF
d_gene: .
v_gene: TRBV5-1
abundance: .
j_gene: TRBJ1-6

CDR3nt: TGTGCCATCAGTGAGGGTAGCGGATGGGGAGATACGCAGTATTTT
CDR3aa: CAISEGSGWGDTQYF
d_gene: .
v_gene: TRBV10-3
abundance: many
j_gene: TRBJ2-3

CDR3nt: TGTGCCAGCAGCCCGAGGGACAGATATAATGAAAAACTGTTTTTT
CDR3aa: CASSPRDRYNEKLFF
d_gene: TRBD1
v_gene: TRBV7-8
abundance: .
j_gene: TRBJ1-4

CDR3nt: TGTGCCAGCAGTCGAAGCGGGAGGCTGCAAGAGACCCAGTACTTC
CDR3aa: CASSRSGRLQETQYF
d_gene: TRBD2
v_gene: TRBV25-1
abundance: many
j_gene: TRBJ2-5

CDR3nt: TGTGCCATAGCCGGGACAGGGGAACGACAGCCCCAGCATTTT
CDR3aa: CAIAGTGERQPQHF
d_gene: TRBD1
v_gene: TRBV10-3
abundance: .
j_gene: TRBJ1-5

CDR3nt: TGTGCCAGCAGTTTAGTTGGCCTAGCGGGACCCTATTCGTCTGGCGAGCAGTACTTC
CDR3aa: CASSLVGLAGPYSSGEQYF
d_gene: TRBD2
v_gene: TRBV6-5
abundance: .
j_gene: TRBJ2-7

CDR3nt: TGCAGTGTCGCGATGGCGGGAGGTGCGGATGAGCAGTTCTTC
CDR3aa: CSVAMAGGADEQFF
d_gene: TRBD2
v_gene: TRBV20-1
abundance: once
j_gene: TRBJ2-1

CDR3nt: TGTGCCAGCAGTTTAAGGGGGGACAAAGAGACCCAGTACTTC
CDR3aa: CASSLRGDKETQYF
d_gene: .
v_gene: TRBV27
abundance: few
j_gene: TRBJ2-5

CDR3nt: TGCAGTGCCCTGGGTTATAGCAATCAGCCCCAGCATTTT
CDR3aa: CSALGYSNQPQHF
d_gene: .
v_gene: TRBV20-1
abundance: once
j_gene: TRBJ1-5

CDR3nt: TGTGCCAGCAGCGCTTTTAAACAAGAGACCCAGTACTTC
CDR3aa: CASSAFKQETQYF
d_gene: .
v_gene: TRBV2
abundance: once
j_gene: TRBJ2-5

CDR3nt: TGTGCCAGCAGAGGGACAGGGGGTAACACTGAAGCTTTCTTT
CDR3aa: CASRGTGGNTEAFF
d_gene: TRBD1
v_gene: TRBV12-3/TRBV12-4
abundance: many
j_gene: TRBJ1-1

CDR3nt: TGCAGTACGGGGCTAGCGGGACCCAGAGTGCAGTACTTC
CDR3aa: CSTGLAGPRVQYF
d_gene: TRBD2
v_gene: TRBV20-1
abundance: .
j_gene: TRBJ2-7

CDR3nt: TGTGCCAGTTCCCGAGGGGGGCCTGAAGATACGCAGTATTTT
CDR3aa: CASSRGGPEDTQYF
d_gene: .
v_gene: TRBV28
abundance: .
j_gene: TRBJ2-3